What follows describes a single TCR beta chain. This entry belongs to a study of OX40 agonist ivuxolimab in advanced cancers. Germline V lookup: CDR1 SGHTA, CDR2 FQGNSA. V shed 5 bases, J shed 0 bases, and the junction held 9 bases outside the gene matches. This CDR3 is 18 amino acids long. Produced via immunoSEQ multiplex PCR; TCRdb's table is partial and in-frame only. Found here are approximately 100,000 clones, roughly 89% of them singletons; the top ten hold roughly 0.8%. This material consisted of CD4+ or CD8+ T cells sorted from blood, taken in a trial of the OX40 agonist ivuxolimab. The gene calls are TRBV7-2 and TRBJ2-7; 14 bases fit TRBD2. The receptor was derived from an adult with an advanced solid tumor such as melanoma, head and neck, liver or kidney cancer. In DNA, the CDR3 is TGTGCCAGCAGCCGCCCAGGGACTAGCGGGGGTTTCTCCTACGAGCAGTACTTC. Translating gives CASSRPGTSGGFSYEQYF.